This T cell receptor (beta chain) was recovered during a study of T cell clonality in common variable immunodeficiency. Study conclusions and caveats: Links between repertoire features and CVID complications were heterogeneity-limited. In common variable immunodeficiency, TCR beta chains reportedly carried fewer deletions and N-nucleotide insertions.

Replacement immunoglobulin had been given to every CVID subject for at least one year. Clones were sequenced by immunoSEQ multiplex PCR, and TCRdb holds only the in-frame ones, with some missing. The table records roughly 39,000 clones without singletons, the ten largest covering approximately 5.6%. Turning to this clone: Its specificity is not known. The read stops 3 residues short of the end of the CDR3; the missing end is completed from the germline J gene.

This CDR3 contains 12 residues. Germline V CDR1 and CDR2: SGHVS, FNYEAQ. Trimming stripped 5 bases from V and 7 bases from J, with 9 bases between. Sequenced input: peripheral blood mononuclear cells. The chain carries TRBV7-6 and TRBJ2-1; D ambiguous. The sequence derives from a human donor with common variable immunodeficiency. CDR3 DNA (partial): TGTGCCAGCAGCCTACCGCGGAATGAG. Translating gives CASSLPRNE. The full CDR3 protein is CASSLPRNEQFF.